This record looks at one T cell receptor (beta chain) sequence and its context. Antigen unknown. TCRdb's copy holds only in-frame clones and misses some; the assay was immunoSEQ multiplex PCR. The table lists over 2 million clones, 85% to 95% of them singletons. This specimen comes from a study of shared clonotypes between healthy human individuals. Notes on the study in general: For sorted subsets, rarefaction showed incomplete sequencing despite large depth. Among donors, clonotype sharing was expected to be affected by sequencing depth.

V lost 5 bases, J lost 3 bases, and 3 bases stayed unmatched. There are 14 residues in the CDR3. CDR1 and CDR2 (germline): GTSNPN, SVGIG (reference sequence). Sequencing was carried out using naive CD4+ T cells from PBMCs. Subset indicated: CD45RA+ positively selected. The J gene is TRBJ2-1, the V gene TRBV30; 11 bases line up with TRBD2. The TCR originated in a man between 18 and 35 years old in good health. Some clones in this sample may be carry-over from other donors' samples. The CDR3 loop is CAWAGLADYNEQFF. The DNA of the CDR3 is TGTGCCTGGGCGGGACTAGCGGACTACAATGAGCAGTTCTTC.